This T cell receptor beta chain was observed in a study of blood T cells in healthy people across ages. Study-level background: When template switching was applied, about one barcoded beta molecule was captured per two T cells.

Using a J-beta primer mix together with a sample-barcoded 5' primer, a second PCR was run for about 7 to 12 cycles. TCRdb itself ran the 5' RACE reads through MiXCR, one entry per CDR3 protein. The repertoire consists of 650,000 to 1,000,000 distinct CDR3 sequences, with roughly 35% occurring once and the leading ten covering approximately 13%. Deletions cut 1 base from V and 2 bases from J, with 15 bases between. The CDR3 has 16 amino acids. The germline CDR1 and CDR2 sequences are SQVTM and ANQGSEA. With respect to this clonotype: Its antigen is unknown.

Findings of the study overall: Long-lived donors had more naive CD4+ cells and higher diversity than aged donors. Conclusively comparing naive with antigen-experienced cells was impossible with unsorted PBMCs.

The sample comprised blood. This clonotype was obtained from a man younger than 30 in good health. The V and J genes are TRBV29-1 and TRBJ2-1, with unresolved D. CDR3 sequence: CSVEGVGRAAYNEQFF. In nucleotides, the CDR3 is TGCAGCGTTGAAGGGGTTGGGCGCGCAGCCTACAATGAGCAGTTCTTC.